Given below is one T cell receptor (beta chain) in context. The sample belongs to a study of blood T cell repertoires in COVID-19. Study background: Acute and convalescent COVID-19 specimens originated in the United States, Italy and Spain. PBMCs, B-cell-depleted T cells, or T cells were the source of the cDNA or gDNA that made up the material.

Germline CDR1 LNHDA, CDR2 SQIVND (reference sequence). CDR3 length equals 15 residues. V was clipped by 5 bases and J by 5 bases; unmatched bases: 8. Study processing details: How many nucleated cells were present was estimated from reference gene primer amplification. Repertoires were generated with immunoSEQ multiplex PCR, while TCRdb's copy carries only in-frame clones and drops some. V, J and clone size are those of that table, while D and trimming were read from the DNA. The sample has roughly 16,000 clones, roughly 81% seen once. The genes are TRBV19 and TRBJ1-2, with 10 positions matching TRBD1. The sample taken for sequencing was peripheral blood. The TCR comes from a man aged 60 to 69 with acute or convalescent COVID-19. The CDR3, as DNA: TGTGCCAGTAGTCTCGCCGGGACAGGGGCTTATGGCTACACCTTC. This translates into CASSLAGTGAYGYTF. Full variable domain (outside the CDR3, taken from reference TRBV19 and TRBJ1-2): DGGITQSPKYLFRKEGQNVTLSCEQNLNHDAMYWYRQDPGQGLRLIYYSQIVNDFQKGDIAEGYSVSREKKESFPLTVTSAQKNPTAFYLCASSLAGTGAYGYTFGSGTRLTVV.